This T cell receptor beta chain was sequenced for a study of chemoradiotherapy in HPV16-positive cancers. Regarding the study as a whole: Candidate HPV-specific clones and E7-related TCR motifs grew in tumor during treatment.

Regarding this clone: Its antigen is not known.

Profiled with immunoSEQ multiplex PCR; TCRdb holds only in-frame clones, not every one. The table records 6,200 or so clones, over 75% of them present only once. The CDR3 extends over 15 amino acids. Germline V lookup: CDR1 SGHNT, CDR2 YYREEE (reference sequence). Trimming removed 4 bases from V and 4 bases from J; junction bases left unmatched: 10. This sequence joins TRBV5-4 and TRBJ2-5; 7 nucleotides match TRBD2. This TCR derives from a human donor with HPV-associated anogenital cancer. This specimen consisted of tumor tissue, obtained from a patient who underwent chemoradiotherapy. Here the CDR3 reads CASSTGRDYSETQYF. The DNA of the CDR3 is TGTGCCAGCAGCACCGGCCGGGACTATTCAGAGACCCAGTACTTC.